These 26 T cell receptor beta chains came from one sample sequenced in a study of T cells after yellow fever vaccination. In TCRdb, the 5' RACE reads were re-called with MiXCR into one record per CDR3 protein. The sample lists about 63,000 distinct CDR3 sequences, 6% to 7.5% seen once, with just over 35% in the top ten. The source material was CD8+ T cells sorted from PBMCs, sampled 15 days after the yellow fever booster vaccination. These receptors were taken from a man aged 25-40 years who received the YFV17D yellow fever vaccine.

This clonotype was observed many times. The gene calls are TRBV12-3 or TRBV12-4 and TRBJ2-7; 7 nucleotides agree with TRBD1. The J segment lost 6 bases and the V segment lost 6 bases, leaving 11 bases of the junction unmatched. The length of the CDR3 is 14 residues. CDR3 sequence (DNA): TGTGCCAGCAGCCAAGGGGGCAGGTTGGTCGAGCAGTACTTC. Protein sequence: CASSQGGRLVEQYF.

This clonotype appeared many times. The V gene is TRBV9, the J gene TRBJ2-7, with TRBD2 identical over 8 bases. The germline V gene encodes CDR1 SGDLS and CDR2 YYNGEE. Trimming took 4 bases from V and 3 from J; bases not matched to a gene: 9. There are 15 residues in the CDR3. The CDR3 reads CASSLGIAGGYEQYF. The DNA of the CDR3 is TGTGCCAGCAGCCTAGGGATTGCGGGGGGCTACGAGCAGTACTTC.

At least ten counts were recorded for this clonotype. This rearrangement joins TRBV20-1 to TRBJ2-2; possibly TRBD1 for D (6 bases). Germline V CDR1 and CDR2: DFQATT, SNEGSKA (reference sequence). V lost 3 bases to trimming and J lost 6 bases, with 11 bases between them. CDR3 length: 13 amino acids. CDR3 sequence (DNA): TGCAGTGCTAGGGGTCAGGGGTCCGGGGAGCTGTTTTTT. This gives the protein CSARGQGSGELFF.

The sample holds many counts of this clonotype. V and J are TRBV7-9 and TRBJ2-5; D uncertain. The CDR3 is 13 residues long. Trimming pared 6 bases from V and 4 bases from J, leaving 12 bases between. Germline CDR1 and CDR2: SEHNR and FQNEAQ (reference sequence). The CDR3 reads CASRPPARETQYF. In nucleotides, the CDR3 is TGTGCCAGCAGACCGCCGGCGCGAGAGACCCAGTACTTC.

This clonotype showed up many times. The chain is built from TRBV9 and TRBJ1-1; D gene ambiguous. The CDR3 is made up of 13 amino acids. The germline CDR1 and CDR2 sequences are SGDLS and YYNGEE. V was cut by 4 bases and J by 4 bases, with 11 bases left in between. CDR3 DNA sequence: TGTGCCAGCAGCCCCACCTCGGGCACTGAAGCTTTCTTT. Residues: CASSPTSGTEAFF.

This clonotype was seen at least ten times. CDR3 protein: CSAVQVGEQFF. CDR3 DNA: TGCAGCGCGGTTCAGGTGGGTGAGCAGTTCTTC. This chain connects TRBV29-1 to TRBJ2-1; D gene unclear. Germline V gene sequence: CDR1 SQVTM, CDR2 ANQGSEA. The germline V and J ends were trimmed by 7 bases and 9 bases, with 13 bases remaining between them. The CDR3 is 11 residues long.

This clonotype has only a few counts. V and J are TRBV2 and TRBJ2-1; 8 bases are shared with TRBD1. Germline V gene data show CDR1 as SNHLY and CDR2 as FYNNEI. The CDR3 has 17 residues. V lost 5 bases and J lost 5; bases outside the gene matches: 14. This CDR3 reads CASSFIPGTGNNNEQFF. CDR3 sequence (DNA): TGTGCCAGCAGTTTCATCCCCGGGACAGGTAATAACAATGAGCAGTTCTTC. Based on the CDR3 plus reference TRBV2 and TRBJ2-1, the full variable domain is EPEVTQTPSHQVTQMGQEVILRCVPISNHLYFYWYRQILGQKVEFLVSFYNNEISEKSEIFDDQFSVERPDGSNFTLKIRSTKLEDSAMYFCASSFIPGTGNNNEQFFGPGTRLTVL.

This clonotype was picked up many times. This sequence joins TRBV6-5 and TRBJ2-1, with 7 nucleotides matching TRBD2. The V and J ends lost 2 bases and 7 bases, in that order; junction bases with no gene match: 2. The CDR3 is 13 amino acids. CDR1 and CDR2 from the germline V gene are MNHEY and SVGAGI. The CDR3 region has the DNA TGTGCCAGCAGTTACGGGGAGGGGAATGAGCAGTTCTTC. Residues: CASSYGEGNEQFF.

This clonotype came up many times. The chain recombines TRBV7-2 with TRBJ2-1, with 14 bases aligning to TRBD2. Losses at the gene ends were 5 bases for V and 6 bases for J; bases not matched to a gene: 6. The CDR3 has 16 residues. Germline V gives CDR1 SGHTA, CDR2 FQGNSA. This CDR3 is CASSHSGTSGSNEQFF. The CDR3 DNA reads as TGTGCCAGCAGCCATAGCGGGACTAGCGGGAGCAATGAGCAGTTCTTC.

This clonotype was seen at least ten times. This sequence joins TRBV7-2 and TRBJ2-1, with D unresolved. This CDR3 spans 11 amino acids. CDR1 and CDR2 (germline): SGHTA, FQGNSA. Trimming removed 7 bases at V and 5 bases at J, with 6 bases between. The CDR3 DNA is TGTGCCAGCACCCTCGACAATGAGCAGTTCTTC. This translates into CASTLDNEQFF.

Note on this clonotype: One base away lies a much larger clone, so this may be a sequencing read error. The rearrangement joins TRBV7-7 to TRBJ2-7, with 7 bases that match TRBD1. This CDR3 comprises 15 residues. Germline V gene lookup returns CDR1 SSHAT and CDR2 FNYEAQ (reference sequence). The CDR3 region is CDSSPGTELSYEQYF. The CDR3 DNA is TGTGACAGCAGCCCCGGGACAGAACTGAGCTACGAGCAGTACTTC.

This clonotype came up many times. The chain joins TRBV7-6 to TRBJ2-7; TRBD1 is a possible D gene (5 bases). The V end was cut by 4 bases, the J end by 4 bases, with 14 bases between. The V gene's germline CDR1 is SGHVS and CDR2 FNYEAQ. This CDR3 is 14 amino acids long. CDR3 DNA: TGTGCCAGCAGCTCTCCAGAAGACAGATACGAGCAGTACTTC. Its protein product is CASSSPEDRYEQYF.

The genes are TRBV6-2 or TRBV6-3 and TRBJ2-5; D remains unclear. V lost 5 bases to trimming and J lost 0 bases, with 7 bases between them. The CDR3 sequence is 13 residues long. CDR1 and CDR2 from the germline V gene are MNHEY and SVGEGT. CDR3: CASSLPYQETQYF. Here the CDR3 DNA reads TGTGCCAGCAGTCTTCCGTACCAAGAGACCCAGTACTTC.

The table lists this clonotype with many counts. The J gene is TRBJ2-7, the V gene TRBV20-1; D perhaps matches TRBD2 (5 bases). This CDR3 has 13 residues. The V end was cut by 0 bases, the J end by 9 bases, with 15 bases between. Per the germline V gene, CDR1 is DFQATT and CDR2 is SNEGSKA (reference sequence). The CDR3 DNA sequence: TGCAGTGCTAGAGATGGGGAGAGAGTCGGGCAGTACTTC. It yields the protein CSARDGERVGQYF.

This clonotype was counted at least ten times. The rearrangement links TRBV6-2 or TRBV6-3 to TRBJ2-2, with D uncertain. V lost 2 bases, J lost 0 bases, and 1 base lay in between. CDR3 length: 13 residues. Germline CDR1 reads MNHEY; CDR2 reads SVGEGT. The CDR3 region has the DNA TGTGCCAGCAGTTACCCGAACACCGGGGAGCTGTTTTTT. Amino acids: CASSYPNTGELFF.

The sample holds many counts of this clonotype. V and J are TRBV7-9 and TRBJ1-1, with D perhaps TRBD1 (6 bases). The CDR3 sequence is 12 residues long. Trimming took 6 bases from V and 1 from J, leaving 6 bases between them. Germline CDR1 SEHNR, CDR2 FQNEAQ (reference sequence). The CDR3 sequence: CASRTGNTEAFF. The CDR3 bases are TGTGCCAGCAGGACAGGGAACACTGAAGCTTTCTTT.

This clonotype has at least ten counts. The chain recombines TRBV6-4 with TRBJ2-1; maybe TRBD2 (6 bases). The V end was cut by 0 bases, the J end by 0 bases, with 6 bases between. The CDR3 runs 15 residues. CDR1 MRHNA and CDR2 SNTAGT come from the germline V gene. As DNA, the CDR3 is TGTGCCAGCAGTGACTCAGCGGGCTCCTACAATGAGCAGTTCTTC. This gives the protein CASSDSAGSYNEQFF.

This clonotype was counted ten times or more. In nucleotides, the CDR3 is TGTGCCAGTAGTCTAGTTAGCAATCAGCCCCAGCATTTT. This sequence encodes CASSLVSNQPQHF. This chain uses TRBV19 with TRBJ1-5, with D hard to call. Deletions cut 5 bases from V and 0 bases from J, with 5 bases between. The CDR3 extends over 13 amino acids. In germline, CDR1 is LNHDA, CDR2 SQIVND (reference sequence).

This clonotype was picked up many times. The chain is built from TRBV12-3 or TRBV12-4 and TRBJ2-5; 7 bases align to TRBD2. V shed 8 bases, J shed 5 bases, and the junction held 17 bases outside the gene matches. CDR3 length equals 16 residues. The CDR3 region has the DNA TGTGCCAGCGGGGGTCCCACTAGCGAAAAAACGGAGACCCAGTACTTC. Amino acids: CASGGPTSEKTETQYF.

This clonotype was seen at least ten times. V gene TRBV18 combines with J gene TRBJ2-3, with D unclear. This CDR3 is built from 13 residues. Germline V gene sequence: CDR1 KGHSH, CDR2 LQKENI. Trimming took off 3 bases at V and 5 bases at J, with 9 bases between the two ends. Here the CDR3 DNA reads TGTGCCAGCTCACCGACGGATGGAGATACGCAGTATTTT. This encodes CASSPTDGDTQYF.

This clonotype has a count of ten or more. This chain uses TRBV29-1 with TRBJ1-5; TRBD1 matches 11 bases. The CDR3 runs to 14 residues. The junction had 6 bases not matched to a gene; V was cut back by 4 bases and J by 7 bases. Germline V gene data show CDR1 as SQVTM and CDR2 as ANQGSEA. CDR3 DNA: TGCAGCGTTGGTTTCGGGACAGGGGGACAGCCCCAGCATTTT. It specifies CSVGFGTGGQPQHF.

In its sample, this clonotype was seen many times. The V call is TRBV3-1, the J call TRBJ2-7, with D possibly matching TRBD1 (5 bases). Trimming removed 4 bases from V and 7 bases from J, with 11 bases in between. Per germline, CDR1 LGHDT and CDR2 YNNKEL (reference sequence). The CDR3 extends over 12 amino acids. CDR3 sequence (DNA): TGTGCCAGCAGCCCCCAAGGGGATGAGCAGTACTTC. It is translated as CASSPQGDEQYF.

This clonotype was counted many times. V is TRBV6-5 and J is TRBJ1-6; D unclear. The CDR3 length is 16 residues. V was clipped by 1 base and J by 8 bases, with 15 bases between them. Per the germline V gene, CDR1 is MNHEY and CDR2 is SVGAGI. CDR3 sequence reads: CASSYWGVGEYSPLHF. DNA of the CDR3: TGTGCCAGCAGTTACTGGGGAGTAGGCGAGTATTCACCCCTCCACTTT.

The chain employs TRBV7-2 and TRBJ1-2, with D perhaps matching TRBD1 (6 bases). The CDR3 covers 15 residues. V dropped 4 bases and J dropped 5 bases, with 17 bases sitting between them. CDR1 is SGHTA, CDR2 FQGNSA, per germline. The CDR3 bases are TGTGCCAGCAGCTCCCCTGAGGGCAGGGGTTATGGCTACACCTTC. Translating it yields CASSSPEGRGYGYTF.

The rearrangement uses TRBV20-1 and TRBJ2-3, with 10 nucleotides matching TRBD2. The CDR3 is 15 residues long. Germline loops: CDR1 DFQATT, CDR2 SNEGSKA (reference sequence). V lost 6 bases to trimming and J lost 3 bases; unmatched junction nucleotides: 9. The CDR3 spells CSATQLAGRTDTQYF. The DNA for the CDR3 is TGCAGTGCCACACAACTAGCGGGACGAACAGATACGCAGTATTTT.

This sequence joins TRBV20-1 and TRBJ1-2; no firm D call. From germline, CDR1 is DFQATT and CDR2 SNEGSKA (reference sequence). The CDR3 is 14 residues long. The V end was cut by 5 bases, the J end by 6 bases, with 19 bases between. CDR3 sequence: CSAQEVGRYDGYTF. The CDR3 bases are TGCAGTGCTCAGGAGGTAGGGAGGTACGATGGCTACACCTTC.